The T cell receptor (beta chain) under discussion was sequenced for a study of blood T cell repertoires in COVID-19. Study-wide background: PBMCs, B-cell-depleted T cells, or T cells provided the cDNA or gDNA that made up the material.

Repertoires were generated with immunoSEQ multiplex PCR, while TCRdb's copy carries only in-frame clones and drops some. Of roughly 100,000 clones listed, about 92% are singletons. This clone was counted a single time. The CDR3 is 15 amino acids. Germline CDR1 is SGHRS and CDR2 is YFSETQ. V trimming: 4 bases; J trimming: 3 bases; junction bases outside the gene matches: 4. The clonotype was recovered from a woman older than 75 in a cohort sampled during active COVID-19. The sequencing sample was made of peripheral blood. This chain joins TRBV5-1 and TRBJ2-2, with 9 bases aligning to TRBD1. The CDR3 reads CASSRGQGYTGELFF. The CDR3 DNA reads as TGCGCCAGCAGCCGTGGACAGGGGTACACCGGGGAGCTGTTTTTT.